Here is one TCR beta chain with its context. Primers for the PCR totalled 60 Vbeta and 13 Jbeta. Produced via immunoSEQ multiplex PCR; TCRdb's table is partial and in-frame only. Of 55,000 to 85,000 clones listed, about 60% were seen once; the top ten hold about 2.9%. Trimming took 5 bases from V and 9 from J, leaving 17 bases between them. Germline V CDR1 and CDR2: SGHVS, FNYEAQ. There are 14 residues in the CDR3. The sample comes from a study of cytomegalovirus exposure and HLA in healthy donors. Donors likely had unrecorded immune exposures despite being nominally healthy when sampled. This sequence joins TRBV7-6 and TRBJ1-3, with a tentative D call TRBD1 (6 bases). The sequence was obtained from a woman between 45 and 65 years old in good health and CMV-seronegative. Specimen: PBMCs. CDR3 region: CASSPATQGTTIYF. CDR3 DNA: TGTGCCAGCAGCCCTGCAACACAGGGTACCACCATATATTTT.